The 15 T cell receptor beta chains given below trace back to one sample, sequenced in a study of T-cell reconstitution after alpha-beta-depleted transplantation in children. A library of TCRbeta sequences, prepared with unique molecular identifiers, was generated. One entry per CDR3 protein results from TCRdb running MiXCR on the PCR reads. The repertoire holds roughly 500,000 distinct CDR3 sequences, with 32% as singletons. The starting material was PBMCs from the stem cell graft donor, obtained from the stem cell graft. These receptors were collected from a human donor who donated a stem cell graft to a child with aplastic anemia.

This chain links TRBV9 with TRBJ1-5, with D uncertain. V was trimmed by 2 bases and J by 5 bases, leaving 11 bases between them. Germline V gene sequence: CDR1 SGDLS, CDR2 YYNGEE. The CDR3 runs to 14 residues. CDR3 DNA sequence: TGTGCCAGCAGCGTGGAAGGACTTGATCAGCCCCAGCATTTT. This codes for CASSVEGLDQPQHF.

This clonotype was seen a single time. The chain is built from TRBV3-1 and TRBJ1-2; D is unresolved. V dropped 0 bases and J dropped 8 bases, with 13 bases sitting between them. CDR1 LGHDT and CDR2 YNNKEL come from the germline V gene (reference sequence). The length of the CDR3 is 14 residues. The CDR3 loop is CASSQEMGGQGYTF. The CDR3 DNA reads as TGTGCCAGCAGCCAAGAAATGGGCGGGCAAGGCTACACCTTC. Supplemented by reference TRBV3-1 and TRBJ1-2, the full variable domain reads DTAVSQTPKYLVTQMGNDKSIKCEQNLGHDTMYWYKQDSKKFLKIMFSYNNKELIINETVPNRFSPKSPDKAHLNLHINSLELGDSAVYFCASSQEMGGQGYTFGSGTRLTVV.

V usage is TRBV5-8 and J usage is TRBJ2-3; 9 positions agree with TRBD1. With 5 bases clipped from V and 2 bases from J, the junction kept 9 bases outside the gene matches. CDR3 length: 16 amino acids. The germline V gene has CDR1 SGHTS and CDR2 YDEGEE. This CDR3 reads CASSWRDRETTDTQYF. The DNA of the CDR3 is TGTGCCAGCAGTTGGAGGGACAGGGAGACCACAGATACGCAGTATTTT. The full variable domain, completed using reference TRBV5-8 and TRBJ2-3, is EAGVTQSPTHLIKTRGQQATLRCSPISGHTSVYWYQQALGLGLQFLLWYDEGEERNRGNFPPRFSGRQFPNYSSELNVNALELEDSALYLCASSWRDRETTDTQYFGPGTRLTVL.

The V and J genes are TRBV12-3 or TRBV12-4 and TRBJ2-3; 8 bases map to TRBD1. V was pared by 3 bases and J by 4 bases, with 3 bases of the junction left unmatched. The length of the CDR3 is 14 residues. The CDR3 is CASSFRQGPDTQYF. The CDR3 DNA sequence: TGTGCCAGCAGTTTCCGACAGGGGCCAGATACGCAGTATTTT.

This sequence joins TRBV12-3 or TRBV12-4 and TRBJ2-6; no firm D call. The CDR3 loop spans 17 amino acids. The germline V and J ends were trimmed by 3 bases and 1 base, with 13 bases remaining between them. The CDR3 DNA sequence: TGTGCCAGCAGTTTTAGTTTTGGCAGTTCTGGGGCCAACGTCCTGACTTTC. Amino acid sequence: CASSFSFGSSGANVLTF.

The V gene is TRBV6-2 or TRBV6-3, the J gene TRBJ2-3; TRBD2 matches 7 bases. The germline gives CDR1 MNHEY, CDR2 SVGEGT. This CDR3 is 14 amino acids long. Trimming at V came to 3 bases and at J to 4 bases, leaving 4 bases not matched to a gene. The chain's CDR3 is CASSYSLAADTQYF. The CDR3, as DNA: TGTGCCAGCAGTTATAGCCTAGCGGCAGATACGCAGTATTTT.

This clonotype was picked up a small number of times. The rearrangement links TRBV29-1 to TRBJ2-2, with 7 bases aligning to TRBD2. Germline CDR1 is SQVTM and CDR2 is ANQGSEA. The CDR3 consists of 15 residues. V dropped 4 bases and J dropped 1; count of bases not matched to a gene: 6. CDR3 loop: CSVVASGGNTGELFF. The CDR3 region has the DNA TGCAGCGTTGTGGCTAGCGGAGGGAACACCGGGGAGCTGTTTTTT.

The V and J genes are TRBV27 and TRBJ2-3; no clear D gene. V lost 3 bases and J 0 bases, leaving 10 bases between the germline ends. This CDR3 has 15 residues. Germline CDR1 is MNHEY and CDR2 is SMNVEV (reference sequence). CDR3 sequence: CASSFYYRSTDTQYF. The CDR3 DNA sequence: TGTGCCAGCAGTTTTTATTATAGAAGCACAGATACGCAGTATTTT.

This clonotype was detected a few times. The CDR3 spells CASSSRASRQDTQYF. The CDR3 DNA reads TGCGCCAGCAGCTCGAGGGCTTCCCGGCAGGATACGCAGTATTTT. The chain couples TRBV5-1 to TRBJ2-3; maybe TRBD2 (5 bases). CDR1 is SGHRS and CDR2 is YFSETQ in the germline V gene. The CDR3 sequence is 15 residues long. Trimming took off 3 bases at V and 6 bases at J, with 17 bases between the two ends.

In this sample, this clonotype turned up a few times. The chain employs TRBV10-3 and TRBJ2-1; the D call may be TRBD1 or TRBD2 (5 bases each). Trimming took 0 bases from V and 8 from J, leaving 11 bases between them. This CDR3 spans 14 amino acids. The germline V gene has CDR1 ENHRY and CDR2 SYGVKD. The chain's CDR3 is CAISESGTPHEQFF. CDR3 DNA: TGTGCCATCAGTGAGTCGGGGACCCCCCATGAGCAGTTCTTC.

This clonotype was counted between two and nine times. The chain uses TRBV5-1 and TRBJ2-1; TRBD2 agrees at 11 bases. Trimming removed 5 bases from V and 0 bases from J; junction bases left unmatched: 13. The germline V gene has CDR1 SGHRS and CDR2 YFSETQ. CDR3 length equals 19 residues. The CDR3 loop reads CASRDQPGLAGRSYNEQFF. CDR3 sequence (DNA): TGCGCCAGCAGGGACCAGCCCGGACTAGCGGGCCGCTCCTACAATGAGCAGTTCTTC.

The chain combines TRBV28 with TRBJ2-5; D remains unclear. The CDR3 totals 13 residues. V lost 2 bases, J lost 5 bases, and 9 bases lay in between. Germline CDR1 is MDHEN and CDR2 is SYDVKM. The CDR3 sequence: CASSLKVGETQYF. CDR3 nucleotides: TGTGCCAGCAGTTTAAAGGTTGGGGAGACCCAGTACTTC.

The chain combines TRBV19 with TRBJ1-4; no clear D gene. This CDR3 is built from 14 residues. V lost 6 bases, J lost 8 bases, and 16 bases lay in between. The germline gives CDR1 LNHDA, CDR2 SQIVND (reference sequence). CDR3 nucleotides: TGTGCCAGTAGAGGGTCCCTCCTAAGCGAAAAACTGTTTTTT. Encoded protein: CASRGSLLSEKLFF.

CDR3 coding DNA: TGCAGCGTTGAAGTTCCAGAGCGGGAGGGGGGCACCGGGGAGCTGTTTTTT. Protein: CSVEVPEREGGTGELFF. The V gene is TRBV29-1, the J gene TRBJ2-2, with 10 bases that match TRBD2. Germline V CDR1 and CDR2: SQVTM, ANQGSEA. This CDR3 is 17 amino acids long. V was clipped by 1 base and J by 4 bases; unmatched bases: 9.

This clonotype has a handful of counts. The chain combines TRBV4-3 with TRBJ2-3; D gene ambiguous. Germline lookup yields CDR1 LGHNA and CDR2 YSLEER. Trimming removed 4 bases from V and 0 bases from J, with 14 bases in between. This CDR3 has 16 amino acids. The CDR3 protein is CASSPLYTRSTDTQYF. In DNA, the CDR3 is TGCGCCAGCAGCCCCCTCTACACACGAAGCACAGATACGCAGTATTTT.